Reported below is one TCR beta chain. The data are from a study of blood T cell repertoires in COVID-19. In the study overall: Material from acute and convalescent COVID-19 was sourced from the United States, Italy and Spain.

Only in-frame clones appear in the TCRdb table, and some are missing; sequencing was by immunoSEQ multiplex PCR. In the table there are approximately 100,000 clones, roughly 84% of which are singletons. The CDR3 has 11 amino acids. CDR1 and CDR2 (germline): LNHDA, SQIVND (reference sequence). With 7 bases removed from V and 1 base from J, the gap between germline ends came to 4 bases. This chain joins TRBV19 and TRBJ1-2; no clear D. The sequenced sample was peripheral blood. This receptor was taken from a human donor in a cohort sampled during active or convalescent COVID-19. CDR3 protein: CASNSNYGYTF. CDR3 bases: TGTGCCAGTAACAGTAACTATGGCTACACCTTC. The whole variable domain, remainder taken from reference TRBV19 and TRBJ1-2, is DGGITQSPKYLFRKEGQNVTLSCEQNLNHDAMYWYRQDPGQGLRLIYYSQIVNDFQKGDIAEGYSVSREKKESFPLTVTSAQKNPTAFYLCASNSNYGYTFGSGTRLTVV.